Following are 29 T cell receptor beta chains from one sample sequenced in a study of blood T cell repertoires in COVID-19. The protocol was immunoSEQ multiplex PCR, while the TCRdb copy is restricted to in-frame clones and leaves out a portion. The table includes roughly 200,000 clones, 86% detected once. Sequencing was performed on peripheral blood. The source is a woman younger than 45 with active or convalescent COVID-19.

The table lists this clone with a few counts. The chain couples TRBV12-3 or TRBV12-4 to TRBJ2-7; 8 bases fit TRBD2. This CDR3 has 13 residues. After removal of 4 bases from V and 4 bases from J, the junction contained 3 bases not matched to a gene. Written as DNA, the CDR3 is TGTGCCAGCAGTTCGGGGGGGCTATACGAGCAGTACTTC. It yields the protein CASSSGGLYEQYF.

V usage is TRBV14 and J usage is TRBJ2-2; 7 nucleotides align to TRBD2. Trimming at V came to 1 base and at J to 3 bases, leaving 8 bases not matched to a gene. Germline V lookup: CDR1 SGHDN, CDR2 FVKESK. The CDR3 length is 17 residues. The CDR3 DNA sequence: TGTGCCAGCAGCCAAGTTGTAACTAGCGTGTACACCGGGGAGCTGTTTTTT. Translation gives CASSQVVTSVYTGELFF.

The chain links TRBV5-3 to TRBJ1-1, with D tentatively TRBD1 (6 bases). TRBV5-3 is recorded as an ORF, its role being uncertain. The CDR3 has 15 residues. Trimming cost V 0 bases and J 4 bases, with 13 bases left between them. The CDR3 coding sequence is TGTGCCAGAAGCTTGGGGGGTACAGGGTGCACTGAAGCTTTCTTT. Encoded protein: CARSLGGTGCTEAFF.

To note about this clone: Other DNA sequences in this specimen translate into the identical CDR3. The J gene is TRBJ2-7, the V gene TRBV5-4; 10 bases agree with TRBD1. CDR3 length equals 15 residues. Germline loops: CDR1 SGHNT, CDR2 YYREEE (reference sequence). Trimming at V came to 5 bases and at J to 0 bases, leaving 5 bases not matched to a gene. CDR3: CASSWGQGSSYEQYF. CDR3 nucleotide sequence: TGTGCCAGCAGTTGGGGACAGGGGAGCTCCTACGAGCAGTACTTC.

This chain links TRBV11-2 with TRBJ2-7; TRBD2 aligns across 7 bases. The junction had 7 bases not matched to a gene; V was cut back by 6 bases and J by 2 bases. CDR1 is SGHAT and CDR2 is FQNNGV in the germline V gene. The CDR3 has 14 amino acids. The CDR3 DNA reads as TGTGCCAGCAGTCGGGACTATGGGGCCTACGAGCAGTACTTC. Its protein product is CASSRDYGAYEQYF.

The rearrangement links TRBV28 to TRBJ1-3; D unclear. Trimming left V 5 bases short and J 0 bases short, with 11 bases between. CDR3 length: 15 residues. The germline CDR1 and CDR2 sequences are MDHEN and SYDVKM. The CDR3 here is CASSRVVSSGNTIYF. CDR3 DNA: TGTGCCAGCAGTCGGGTGGTCAGCTCTGGAAACACCATATATTTT.

The rearrangement links TRBV5-5 to TRBJ2-1; the D is unclear. V was trimmed by 0 bases and J by 0 bases, leaving 7 bases between them. This CDR3 is built from 15 residues. Looked up from germline, CDR1 is SGHKS and CDR2 is YYEKEE (reference sequence). Here the CDR3 reads CASSLGLGSYNEQFF. As DNA, the CDR3 is TGTGCCAGCAGCTTGGGTCTCGGCTCCTACAATGAGCAGTTCTTC.

The gene calls are TRBV18 and TRBJ1-1; D is unresolved. The CDR3 covers 13 residues. Germline V gene sequence: CDR1 KGHSH, CDR2 LQKENI. Trimming took off 3 bases at V and 3 bases at J, with 8 bases between the two ends. CDR3 sequence (DNA): TGTGCCAGCTCACCTTTGAGGGACACTGAAGCTTTCTTT. Translated, it gives CASSPLRDTEAFF.

This clone came up a few times. The gene calls are TRBV1 and TRBJ1-1; TRBD1, the D gene given by the table, was not confirmed from the DNA. TRBV1 constitutes a pseudogene. The CDR3 is 16 amino acids. The CDR3 sequence: CTSSQGGQTMNTEAFF. In DNA, the CDR3 is TGCACCAGCAGCCAAGGCGGACAGACCATGAACACTGAAGCTTTCTTT.

The V call is TRBV5-1, the J call TRBJ1-6, with 7 nucleotides matching TRBD1. This CDR3 contains 16 residues. Germline assignment: CDR1 SGHRS and CDR2 YFSETQ. V trimming: 4 bases; J trimming: 7 bases; junction bases outside the gene matches: 11. CDR3 coding DNA: TGCGCCAGCAGCAAGCGACAGGGTAGGAGAAATTCACCCCTCCACTTT. This gives the protein CASSKRQGRRNSPLHF.

The V and J genes are TRBV28 and TRBJ1-5, with TRBD1 as a possible D gene (6 bases). CDR1 is MDHEN and CDR2 is SYDVKM in the germline V gene. This CDR3 comprises 14 residues. The V end lost 1 base, the J end lost 7 bases, and 11 bases lay between the germline ends. This CDR3 reads CASSLFTGFQPQHF. In nucleotides, the CDR3 is TGTGCCAGCAGTTTATTTACAGGGTTCCAGCCCCAGCATTTT. Based on the CDR3 plus reference TRBV28 and TRBJ1-5, the full variable domain is DVKVTQSSRYLVKRTGEKVFLECVQDMDHENMFWYRQDPGLGLRLIYFSYDVKMKEKGDIPEGYSVSREKKERFSLILESASTNQTSMYLCASSLFTGFQPQHFGDGTRLSIL.

The rearrangement joins TRBV28 to TRBJ1-5, with 7 nucleotides matching TRBD1. Germline V lookup: CDR1 MDHEN, CDR2 SYDVKM. The CDR3 runs 14 residues. The J segment lost 1 base and the V segment lost 10 bases, leaving 7 bases of the junction unmatched. DNA for the CDR3: TGTGCCATCAGACGACAGGGCAGCAATCAGCCCCAGCATTTT. It encodes CAIRRQGSNQPQHF.

The genes are TRBV12-3 or TRBV12-4 and TRBJ1-1; no definite D call. V was trimmed by 6 bases and J by 5 bases, leaving 13 bases between them. The CDR3 totals 13 residues. In DNA form, the CDR3 reads TGTGCCAGCAGCCCTCTCCGGAGAACTGAAGCTTTCTTT. As protein: CASSPLRRTEAFF.

The chain has TRBV18 and TRBJ1-1; TRBD1 agrees at 7 bases. Germline lookup yields CDR1 KGHSH and CDR2 LQKENI. The CDR3 contains 16 residues. The junction had 8 bases not matched to a gene; V was cut back by 3 bases and J by 1 base. CDR3 loop: CASSPWQGGANTEAFF. The DNA of the CDR3 is TGTGCCAGCTCACCTTGGCAGGGGGGAGCGAACACTGAAGCTTTCTTT.

The sample holds one count of this clone. The chain has TRBV10-2 and TRBJ2-1; D uncertain. V lost 4 bases and J lost 5, with 9 bases in between. The CDR3 runs 13 residues. Per germline, CDR1 WSHSY and CDR2 SAAADI. The CDR3: CASSVRADNEQFF. CDR3 bases: TGCGCCAGCAGTGTTCGCGCTGACAATGAGCAGTTCTTC.

This clone was seen a single time. This chain links TRBV15 with TRBJ1-2; 8 nucleotides agree with TRBD1. V was clipped by 0 bases and J by 4 bases; unmatched bases: 4. Per germline, CDR1 LNHNV and CDR2 YYDKDF (reference sequence). The CDR3 loop spans 15 amino acids. The CDR3 sequence: CATSRDRDRLYGYTF. CDR3 nucleotide sequence: TGTGCCACCAGCAGAGATCGGGACAGGCTCTATGGCTACACCTTC. The whole variable domain, filled in from reference TRBV15 and TRBJ1-2, reads DAMVIQNPRYQVTQFGKPVTLSCSQTLNHNVMYWYQQKSSQAPKLLFHYYDKDFNNEADTPDNFQSRRPNTSFCFLDIRSPGLGDTAMYLCATSRDRDRLYGYTFGSGTRLTVV.

The V and J genes are TRBV27 and TRBJ1-1; D gene uncertain. The CDR3 spans 13 residues. Trimming took 3 bases from V and 2 from J, leaving 7 bases between them. The germline V gene encodes CDR1 MNHEY and CDR2 SMNVEV (reference sequence). Written as DNA, the CDR3 is TGTGCCAGCAGTTTCCAGGTTAACACTGAAGCTTTCTTT. Its translation is CASSFQVNTEAFF.

V and J are TRBV27 and TRBJ2-7; a weak D match, TRBD1 (5 bases). Germline CDR1 and CDR2: MNHEY and SMNVEV (reference sequence). This CDR3 spans 12 amino acids. Trimming took 5 bases from V and 6 from J, leaving 11 bases between them. This CDR3 reads CASSHGGAEQYF. The DNA for the CDR3 is TGTGCCAGCAGTCACGGTGGGGCCGAGCAGTACTTC.

The genes are TRBV28 and TRBJ2-1, with TRBD2 as a possible D gene (6 bases). The germline CDR1 and CDR2 sequences are MDHEN and SYDVKM. The CDR3 contains 16 residues. The V end was cut by 6 bases, the J end by 5 bases, with 20 bases between. The CDR3 sequence is CASSQLLASENNEQFF. The CDR3 nucleotides read TGTGCCAGCAGCCAGTTGTTGGCTAGCGAAAACAATGAGCAGTTCTTC. Based on the CDR3 plus reference TRBV28 and TRBJ2-1, the full variable domain is DVKVTQSSRYLVKRTGEKVFLECVQDMDHENMFWYRQDPGLGLRLIYFSYDVKMKEKGDIPEGYSVSREKKERFSLILESASTNQTSMYLCASSQLLASENNEQFFGPGTRLTVL.

This chain links TRBV6-5 with TRBJ1-2; 7 bases fit TRBD1. The germline CDR1 and CDR2 sequences are MNHEY and SVGAGI. V lost 0 bases, J lost 8 bases, and 6 bases stayed unmatched. The CDR3 runs to 14 residues. The CDR3 protein is CASSYSTGVVGYTF. Here the CDR3 DNA reads TGTGCCAGCAGTTACTCCACAGGGGTGGTGGGCTACACCTTC.

The rearrangement uses TRBV5-1 and TRBJ1-2; D possibly corresponds to TRBD1 (6 bases). Between the trimmed V and J ends, which lost 0 bases and 8 bases, there was a span of 14 bases. Per germline, CDR1 SGHRS and CDR2 YFSETQ. This CDR3 has 14 residues. Here the CDR3 reads CASSLVGGGGGYTF. CDR3 bases: TGCGCCAGCAGCTTGGTTGGTGGCGGGGGCGGCTACACCTTC.

The V and J genes are TRBV10-3 and TRBJ1-1; 9 bases fit TRBD1. Germline CDR1 ENHRY, CDR2 SYGVKD. The CDR3 covers 13 residues. V shed 5 bases, J shed 2 bases, and the junction held 0 bases outside the gene matches. CDR3 residues: CAISTGGNTEAFF. The CDR3 DNA follows: TGTGCCATCAGTACAGGGGGCAACACTGAAGCTTTCTTT.

This clone was recorded at least ten times. This same CDR3 is encoded by further DNA sequences in the sample. The rearrangement uses TRBV7-9 and TRBJ1-5; possible D gene TRBD1, 5 bases. In germline, CDR1 is SEHNR, CDR2 FQNEAQ (reference sequence). The length of the CDR3 is 14 residues. The germline V and J ends were trimmed by 5 bases and 5 bases, with 13 bases remaining between them. CDR3 bases: TGTGCCAGCAGCCCACCCGACAGAGATCAGCCCCAGCATTTT. Its protein product is CASSPPDRDQPQHF.

V gene TRBV27 combines with J gene TRBJ1-4, with unresolved D. V dropped 0 bases and J dropped 8 bases, with 10 bases sitting between them. CDR3 length: 14 amino acids. The germline V gene has CDR1 MNHEY and CDR2 SMNVEV (reference sequence). In nucleotides, the CDR3 is TGTGCCAGCAGTTTATCGAGGCATAACGAAAAACTGTTTTTT. Encoded protein: CASSLSRHNEKLFF.

The V and J genes are TRBV18 and TRBJ1-2; 12 nucleotides agree with TRBD1. The J segment lost 6 bases and the V segment lost 6 bases, leaving 5 bases of the junction unmatched. The CDR3 sequence is 14 residues long. CDR1 is KGHSH and CDR2 is LQKENI in the germline V gene. The CDR3: CASSTGTGGHGYTF. The CDR3 DNA follows: TGTGCCAGCTCCACCGGGACAGGGGGCCATGGCTACACCTTC.

This clone occurred once. The J gene is TRBJ1-3, the V gene TRBV9, with D unresolved. Germline CDR1 reads SGDLS; CDR2 reads YYNGEE. Trimming took off 4 bases at V and 0 bases at J, with 8 bases between the two ends. The CDR3 spans 14 residues. CDR3: CASSPLGSGNTIYF. The CDR3 coding sequence is TGTGCCAGCAGCCCTCTCGGCTCTGGAAACACCATATATTTT.

The chain employs TRBV27 and TRBJ1-5; D is possibly TRBD1 (6 bases). V was cut by 6 bases and J by 4 bases, with 13 bases left in between. CDR3 length: 14 residues. Germline CDR1 MNHEY, CDR2 SMNVEV (reference sequence). The CDR3, as DNA: TGTGCCAGCAGCCGGACAGCCCCTAATCAGCCCCAGCATTTT. It specifies CASSRTAPNQPQHF.

V usage is TRBV27 and J usage is TRBJ1-2, with TRBD1 matching over 8 bases. CDR1 MNHEY and CDR2 SMNVEV come from the germline V gene (reference sequence). The CDR3 loop spans 12 amino acids. The J segment lost 8 bases and the V segment lost 3 bases, leaving 2 bases of the junction unmatched. The CDR3 coding sequence is TGTGCCAGCAGTTTTACAGGGGGAGGCTACACCTTC. It codes for CASSFTGGGYTF.

The chain is built from TRBV19 and TRBJ2-5, with 7 bases lining up with TRBD2. The CDR3 is made up of 12 amino acids. The V and J ends lost 6 bases and 7 bases, in that order; junction bases with no gene match: 5. CDR1 and CDR2 from the germline V gene are LNHDA and SQIVND (reference sequence). The CDR3 coding sequence is TGTGCCAGTAGGGGGAGGGTAGGGACCCAGTACTTC. It yields the protein CASRGRVGTQYF.